This TCR beta chain was identified in a study of CD8 T cells in ankylosing spondylitis. General study points: Enrichment of disease-linked clones was reportedly significant in matched ankylosing spondylitis synovial fluid. Ankylosing spondylitis blood seemed to carry a telltale TCR beta motif made of fewer than 10 highly homologous variants.

The CDR3 contains 16 residues. The V and J ends lost 3 bases and 7 bases respectively, with 20 bases between them. CDR1 SGHDN and CDR2 FVKESK come from the germline V gene. TCRdb independently ran MiXCR on the 5' RACE reads; one entry per CDR3 protein. Of some 400,000 distinct CDR3 sequences listed, about 20% are singletons. Regarding this clonotype: Its antigen remains unknown.

Specimen: blood, either unsorted or a sorted T cell fraction (not recorded which). The TCR originated in a male donor with ankylosing spondylitis. The gene calls are TRBV14 and TRBJ2-3, with D perhaps matching TRBD2 (5 bases). CDR3 nucleotides: TGTGCCAGCAGCCATTGGAGCGGAGAGAACACGAATACGCAGTATTTT. It is translated as CASSHWSGENTNTQYF.